Shown below are 10 T cell receptor beta chains from a single sample sequenced in a study of blood T cell repertoires in COVID-19. The data were produced by immunoSEQ multiplex PCR, yet TCRdb's version contains in-frame clones alone and is incomplete. The profile shows roughly 290,000 clones, around four fifths of them singletons. Sample: peripheral blood. These receptors all come from a woman aged 45 to 65 with active or convalescent COVID-19.

The genes are TRBV5-1 and TRBJ1-2; D is possibly TRBD1 (5 bases). This CDR3 region has 15 residues. V gave up 4 bases and J gave up 6 bases, with 19 bases separating them. The germline CDR1 and CDR2 sequences are SGHRS and YFSETQ. The CDR3: CASSPNTQGFDGYTF. For the CDR3, the DNA is TGCGCCAGCAGCCCAAACACCCAGGGATTCGATGGCTACACCTTC.

The V gene is TRBV30, the J gene TRBJ2-3, with 11 bases fitting TRBD2. CDR3 length: 17 residues. Germline lookup yields CDR1 GTSNPN and CDR2 SVGIG (reference sequence). V gave up 0 bases and J gave up 1 base; unmatched junction bases: 6. As DNA, the CDR3 is TGTGCCTGGAGTGTACGACTAGCGGGATCTCGCACAGATACGCAGTATTTT. It translates to CAWSVRLAGSRTDTQYF.

This rearrangement joins TRBV7-2 to TRBJ2-3; possible D gene TRBD1, 6 bases. Trimming pared 4 bases from V and 3 bases from J, leaving 14 bases between. CDR3 length equals 15 residues. Germline-derived CDR1 and CDR2 are SGHTA and FQGNSA. DNA for the CDR3: TGTGCCAGCAGCTCTTCACCGACAGGAACAGATACGCAGTATTTT. As protein: CASSSSPTGTDTQYF.

This clone turned up a few times. The rearrangement links TRBV15 to TRBJ2-4; D not resolved. The CDR3 loop spans 13 amino acids. Germline assignment: CDR1 LNHNV and CDR2 YYDKDF (reference sequence). V lost 5 bases to trimming and J lost 0 bases, with 5 bases between them. The CDR3 reads CATSGPAKNIQYF. For the CDR3, the DNA is TGTGCCACCAGCGGGCCAGCCAAAAACATTCAGTACTTC. Variable domain in full (rest from reference TRBV15 and TRBJ2-4): DAMVIQNPRYQVTQFGKPVTLSCSQTLNHNVMYWYQQKSSQAPKLLFHYYDKDFNNEADTPDNFQSRRPNTSFCFLDIRSPGLGDTAMYLCATSGPAKNIQYFGAGTRLSVL.

The gene calls are TRBV7-9 and TRBJ1-1; TRBD1 is a possible D gene (5 bases). This CDR3 contains 16 residues. The germline gives CDR1 SEHNR, CDR2 FQNEAQ (reference sequence). V lost 0 bases and J lost 7, with 18 bases in between. Here the CDR3 reads CASSLARLGPRVEAFF. In DNA, the CDR3 is TGTGCCAGCAGCTTAGCGCGTTTGGGGCCCAGGGTTGAAGCTTTCTTT.

The chain links TRBV20-1 to TRBJ2-7; D is ambiguous. The V end was cut by 7 bases, the J end by 5 bases, with 9 bases between. Germline-derived CDR1 and CDR2 are DFQATT and SNEGSKA (reference sequence). The CDR3 covers 10 residues. CDR3 amino acids: CSVGVNEQYF. DNA of the CDR3: TGCAGTGTAGGAGTAAACGAGCAGTACTTC.

In this sample, this clone turned up a few times. J is TRBJ2-7 and V is TRBV6-2 or TRBV6-3, with D unresolved. This CDR3 has 12 amino acids. CDR1 MNHEY and CDR2 SVGEGT come from the germline V gene. V was pared by 4 bases and J by 4 bases, with 8 bases between. Here the CDR3 reads CASSFRYYEQYF. The CDR3 region has the DNA TGTGCCAGCAGTTTCCGGTATTACGAGCAGTACTTC.

Concerning this clone itself: Additional DNA sequences in this sample encode the identical CDR3. The chain uses TRBV5-1 and TRBJ2-1; the match to TRBD2 covers 9 bases. Germline loops: CDR1 SGHRS, CDR2 YFSETQ. The CDR3 length is 15 residues. V lost 2 bases, J lost 1 base, and 1 base stayed unmatched. CDR3 DNA sequence: TGCGCCAGCAGCTTTAGCGGGAGTTCCTACAATGAGCAGTTCTTC. Translating gives CASSFSGSSYNEQFF.

The rearrangement uses TRBV5-1 and TRBJ1-1, with a weak D call TRBD1 (6 bases). Germline loops: CDR1 SGHRS, CDR2 YFSETQ. Between the trimmed V and J ends, which lost 0 bases and 0 bases, there was a span of 15 bases. The CDR3 is 17 amino acids. The CDR3 spells CASSLEGRGRLNTEAFF. CDR3 DNA sequence: TGCGCCAGCAGCTTGGAGGGCAGGGGAAGGTTGAACACTGAAGCTTTCTTT.

This clone was observed once. The rearrangement links TRBV13 to TRBJ1-2; a possible D gene is TRBD1 (5 bases). V was trimmed by 5 bases and J by 4 bases, leaving 20 bases between them. The CDR3 is 16 amino acids. The germline gives CDR1 PRHDT, CDR2 FYEKMQ (reference sequence). The CDR3 nucleotides are TGTGCCAGCAGCACCCTCTCCTGGGGCGAATCCTATGGCTACACCTTC. Translation gives CASSTLSWGESYGYTF. Filled out from reference TRBV13 and TRBJ1-2, the complete variable domain reads AAGVIQSPRHLIKEKRETATLKCYPIPRHDTVYWYQQGPGQDPQFLISFYEKMQSDKGSIPDRFSAQQFSDYHSELNMSSLELGDSALYFCASSTLSWGESYGYTFGSGTRLTVV.